The following is a T cell receptor beta chain sequence with its context. V was shortened by 5 bases and J by 4 bases, with 20 bases between the two germline ends. CDR1 and CDR2 from the germline V gene are MDHEN and SYDVKM. The CDR3 totals 16 residues. The source of the sample is a study of technical replicates of blood from several donors. The assay was immunoSEQ multiplex PCR, and TCRdb's table has in-frame clones only and misses some. The sample consists of fewer than 100,000 clones, around 89% of them appearing once. The gene calls are TRBV28 and TRBJ1-1; no clear D gene. Sequenced sample: T cells isolated from PBMCs. The source of this sequence is a human donor in good health. The CDR3 protein is CASSTAEEFEATEAFF. In nucleotides, the CDR3 is TGTGCCAGCAGTACGGCGGAGGAGTTTGAGGCCACTGAAGCTTTCTTT.